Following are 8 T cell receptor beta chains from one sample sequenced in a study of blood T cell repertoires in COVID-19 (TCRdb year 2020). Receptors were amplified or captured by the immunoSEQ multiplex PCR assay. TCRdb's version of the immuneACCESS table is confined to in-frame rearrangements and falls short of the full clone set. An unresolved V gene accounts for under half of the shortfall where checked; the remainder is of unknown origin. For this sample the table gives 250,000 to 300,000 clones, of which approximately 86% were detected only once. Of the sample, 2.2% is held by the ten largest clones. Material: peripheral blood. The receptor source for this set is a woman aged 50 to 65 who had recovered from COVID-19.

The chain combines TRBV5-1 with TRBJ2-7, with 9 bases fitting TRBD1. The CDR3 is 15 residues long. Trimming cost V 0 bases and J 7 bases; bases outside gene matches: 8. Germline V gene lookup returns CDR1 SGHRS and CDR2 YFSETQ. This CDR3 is CASSLVVGTGKEQYF. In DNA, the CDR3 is TGCGCCAGCAGCTTGGTGGTCGGGACAGGGAAAGAGCAGTACTTC.

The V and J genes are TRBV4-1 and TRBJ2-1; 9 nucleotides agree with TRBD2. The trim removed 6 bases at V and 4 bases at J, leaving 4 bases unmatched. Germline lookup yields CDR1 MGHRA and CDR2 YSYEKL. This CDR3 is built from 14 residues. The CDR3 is CASRGSGSYNEQFF. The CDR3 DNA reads TGCGCCAGCAGAGGTAGCGGGAGTTACAATGAGCAGTTCTTC.

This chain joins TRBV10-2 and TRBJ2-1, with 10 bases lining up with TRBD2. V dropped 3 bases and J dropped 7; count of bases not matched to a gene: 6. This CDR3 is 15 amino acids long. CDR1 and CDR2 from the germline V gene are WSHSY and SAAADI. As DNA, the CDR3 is TGCGCCAGCAGTGAAGCGGGAGGGCCTTTAAATGAGCAGTTCTTC. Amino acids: CASSEAGGPLNEQFF.

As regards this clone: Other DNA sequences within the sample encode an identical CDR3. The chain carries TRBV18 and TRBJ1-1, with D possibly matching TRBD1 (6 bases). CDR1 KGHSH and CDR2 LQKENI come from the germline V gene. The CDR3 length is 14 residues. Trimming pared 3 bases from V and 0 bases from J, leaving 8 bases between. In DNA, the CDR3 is TGTGCCAGCTCACCCGACAGGATGAACACTGAAGCTTTCTTT. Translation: CASSPDRMNTEAFF.

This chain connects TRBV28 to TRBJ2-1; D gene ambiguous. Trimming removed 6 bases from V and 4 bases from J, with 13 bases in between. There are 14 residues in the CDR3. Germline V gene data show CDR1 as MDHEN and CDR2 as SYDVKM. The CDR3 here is CASSVRRGYNEQFF. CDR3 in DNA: TGTGCCAGCAGCGTGCGGCGCGGATACAATGAGCAGTTCTTC.

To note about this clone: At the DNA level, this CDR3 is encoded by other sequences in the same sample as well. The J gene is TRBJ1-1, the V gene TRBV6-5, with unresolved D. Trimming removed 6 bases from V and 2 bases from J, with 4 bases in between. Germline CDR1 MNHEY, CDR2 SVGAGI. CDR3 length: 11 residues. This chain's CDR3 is CASSGNTEAFF. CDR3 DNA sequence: TGTGCCAGCAGCGGTAACACTGAAGCTTTCTTT.

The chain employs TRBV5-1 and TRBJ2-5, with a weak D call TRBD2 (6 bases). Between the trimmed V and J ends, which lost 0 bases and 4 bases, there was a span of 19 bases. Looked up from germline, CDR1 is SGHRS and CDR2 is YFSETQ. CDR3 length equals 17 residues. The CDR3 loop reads CASSLAGSGLRGETQYF. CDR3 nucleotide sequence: TGCGCCAGCAGCTTGGCCGGGAGCGGCCTTAGGGGAGAGACCCAGTACTTC.

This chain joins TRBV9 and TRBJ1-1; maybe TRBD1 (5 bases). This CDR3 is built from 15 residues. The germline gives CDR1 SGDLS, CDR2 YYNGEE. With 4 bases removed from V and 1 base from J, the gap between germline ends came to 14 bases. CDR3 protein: CASSPRAITNTEAFF. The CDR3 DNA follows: TGTGCCAGCAGCCCCAGGGCCATAACGAACACTGAAGCTTTCTTT.